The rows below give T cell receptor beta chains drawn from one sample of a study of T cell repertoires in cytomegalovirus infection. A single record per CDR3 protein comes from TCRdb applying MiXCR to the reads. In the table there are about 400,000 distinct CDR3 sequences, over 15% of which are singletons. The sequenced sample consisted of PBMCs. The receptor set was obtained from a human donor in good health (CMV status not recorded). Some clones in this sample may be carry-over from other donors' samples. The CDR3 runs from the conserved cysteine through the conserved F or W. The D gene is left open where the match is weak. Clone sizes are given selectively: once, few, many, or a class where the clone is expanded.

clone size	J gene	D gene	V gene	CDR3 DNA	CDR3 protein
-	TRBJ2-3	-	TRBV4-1	TGCGCCAGCAGCCATAAGGCGTCCCCTCGCGGGACAGATACGCAGTATTTT	CASSHKASPRGTDTQYF
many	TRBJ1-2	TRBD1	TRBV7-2	TGTGCCAGCAGAAGGAACACAGGGGGCAACTATGGCTACACCTTC	CASRRNTGGNYGYTF
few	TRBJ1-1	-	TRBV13	TGTGCCAGCAGCTTAGGGGTCCGGGTCACTGAAGCTTTCTTT	CASSLGVRVTEAFF
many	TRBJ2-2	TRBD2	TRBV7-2	TGTGCCAGCAGCCGACGTACTAGCGGGAACACCGGGGAGCTGTTTTTT	CASSRRTSGNTGELFF
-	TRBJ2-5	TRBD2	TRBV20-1	TGCAGTGCCACCTCCAGGGCGGGAGGTAAAGAGACCCAGTACTTC	CSATSRAGGKETQYF
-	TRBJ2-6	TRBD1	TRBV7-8	TGTGCCGGAACCAGGGGGCGCGGGATATCTGGGGCCAACGTCCTGACTTTC	CAGTRGRGISGANVLTF
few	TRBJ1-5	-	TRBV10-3	TGTGCCATCAGTGAGAGGTTGGCAGACTCTAGCAATCAGCCCCAGCATTTT	CAISERLADSSNQPQHF
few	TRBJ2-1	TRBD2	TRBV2	TGTGCCAGCAGTGGCCTAGCGGGTATGAATGAGCAGTTCTTC	CASSGLAGMNEQFF
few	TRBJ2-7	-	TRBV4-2	TGTGCCAGCAGCCAAGAAAGGCTCGGGGATTACGAGCAGTACTTC	CASSQERLGDYEQYF
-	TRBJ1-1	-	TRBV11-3	TGTGCCAGCAGCTTAGCCCACGGCTTCCCGGCTTTCTTT	CASSLAHGFPAFF
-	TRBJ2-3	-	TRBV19	TGTGCCAGTAATAGGCGGATGTCCACAGATACGCAGTATTTT	CASNRRMSTDTQYF
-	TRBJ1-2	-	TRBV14	TGTGCCAGCAGCCCCAGTCGGGCAGGTCAGGGCTACACCTTC	CASSPSRAGQGYTF
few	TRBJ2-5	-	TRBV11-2	TGTGCCAGCAGCTTAGAATCCGGGACCCAGTACTTC	CASSLESGTQYF
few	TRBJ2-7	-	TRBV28	TGTGCCAGCAGTTTACTGGGTACTACCTACGAGCAGTACTTC	CASSLLGTTYEQYF
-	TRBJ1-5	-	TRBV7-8	TGTGCCAGCAGCTTAGATCCAGCTAGGGATGAGCCCCAGCATTTT	CASSLDPARDEPQHF
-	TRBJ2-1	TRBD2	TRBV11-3	TGTGCCAGCAGCTATGAGACTAGCGGGAGGAATGAGCAGTTCTTC	CASSYETSGRNEQFF
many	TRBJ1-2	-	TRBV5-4	TGTGCCAGCAGCGGCGGACACCCAAGAGCTAACTATGGCTACACCTTC	CASSGGHPRANYGYTF
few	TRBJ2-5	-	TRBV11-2	TGTGCCAGCAGCTCTTCCCGGGCCAGGGGAAGAGAGACCCAGTACTTC	CASSSSRARGRETQYF
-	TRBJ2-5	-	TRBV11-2	TGTGCCAGCAGCCCCCAAGGGGTGATAACGGAGACCCAGTACTTC	CASSPQGVITETQYF
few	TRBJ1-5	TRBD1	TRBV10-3	TGTGCCATCAGCGTGGGGACAGGGTATCAGCCCCAGCATTTT	CAISVGTGYQPQHF
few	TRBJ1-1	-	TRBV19	TGTGCCAGTATAGGTAGGTGGATGAGCGTCACTGAAGCTTTCTTT	CASIGRWMSVTEAFF
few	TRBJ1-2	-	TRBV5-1	TGCGCCAGCAGCTCCGCGGCGGCTAACTATGGCTACACCTTC	CASSSAAANYGYTF
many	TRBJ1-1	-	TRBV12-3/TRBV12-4	TGTGCCAGCAGCCCAGGGATCTATCGGACTGAAGCTTTCTTT	CASSPGIYRTEAFF
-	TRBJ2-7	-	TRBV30	TGTGCCTGGAGTCCAAGGGGGACTACCGATAGGAGGATCGAGCAGTACTTC	CAWSPRGTTDRRIEQYF
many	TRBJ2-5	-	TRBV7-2	TGTGCCAGCAGACCCGCCGGGGGCCCGACCCAGTACTTC	CASRPAGGPTQYF
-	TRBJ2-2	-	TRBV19	TGTGCCAGTAGTATAGGCCCTAGCTTCAACGGGGAGCTGTTTTTT	CASSIGPSFNGELFF
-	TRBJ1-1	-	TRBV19	TGTGCCAGTAGTGTTCCCGGGACAAGGAGGACTGAAGCTTTCTTT	CASSVPGTRRTEAFF
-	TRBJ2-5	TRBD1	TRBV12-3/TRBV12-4	TGTGCCAGCACTAATATTGGGATTTCCGGGACAGGGGATACCGAGACCCAGTACTTC	CASTNIGISGTGDTETQYF
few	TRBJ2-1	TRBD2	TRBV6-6	TGTGCCAGCAGCCCCGGGACTAGCGGGGGTAATGAGCAGTTCTTC	CASSPGTSGGNEQFF
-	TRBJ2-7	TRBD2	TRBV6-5	TGTGCCAGCAGTTACCCCGGGACTAGCGAACAAGTCTTC	CASSYPGTSEQVF
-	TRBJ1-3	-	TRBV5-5	TGTGCCAGCAGCACCCCGACCGAAAGCTCTGGAAACACCATATATTTT	CASSTPTESSGNTIYF
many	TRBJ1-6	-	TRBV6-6	TGTGCCAGCAGTTACTCACCCGGGACTCATAATTCACCCCTCCACTTT	CASSYSPGTHNSPLHF
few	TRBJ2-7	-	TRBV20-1	TGCAGTGCTAGACCGGACGGGAGCTCCTACGAGCAGTACTTC	CSARPDGSSYEQYF
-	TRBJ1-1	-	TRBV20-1	TGCAGCGCGTCCCTAGGGAACACTGAAGCTTTCTTT	CSASLGNTEAFF
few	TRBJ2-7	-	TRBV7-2	TGTGCCAGCAGCTTCCCTGGGGACTCCTACGAGCAGTACTTC	CASSFPGDSYEQYF
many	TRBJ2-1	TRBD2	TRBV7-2	TGTGCCAGCAGTTCTTGGGGGGGGGGAGACAATGAGCAGTTCTTC	CASSSWGGGDNEQFF
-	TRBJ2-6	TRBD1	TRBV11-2	TGTGCCAGCAGCTTAAGGGCCCTACGACAGGGGGCGTCTGGGGCCAACGTCCTGACTTTC	CASSLRALRQGASGANVLTF
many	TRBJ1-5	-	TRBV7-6	TGTGCCAGCAGCTGGGACACGGCGAAGCCCCAGCATTTT	CASSWDTAKPQHF
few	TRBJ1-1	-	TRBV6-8	TGTGCCAGCAGTTACGGCCTTCTGGGGGACACTGAAGCTTTCTTT	CASSYGLLGDTEAFF
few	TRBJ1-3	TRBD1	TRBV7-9	TGTGCCAGCAGCTTAGGCGGGACAGCGCAAGGAAACACCATATATTTT	CASSLGGTAQGNTIYF
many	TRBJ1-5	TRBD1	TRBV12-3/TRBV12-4	TGTGCCAGCAGTTTGGGTCCAGGGCGACAGGGTCAGCCCCAGCATTTT	CASSLGPGRQGQPQHF
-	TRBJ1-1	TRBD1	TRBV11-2	TGTGCCAGCAGCCCAGGAACAGGGGAGAACACTGAAGCTTTCTTT	CASSPGTGENTEAFF
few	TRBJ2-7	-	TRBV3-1	TGTGCCAGCAGCCAAGTAGTCGGAGAGCAGTACTTC	CASSQVVGEQYF
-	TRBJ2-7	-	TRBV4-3	TGCGCCAGCAGCCAAGACGGGAGTTCCTACGAGCAGTACTTC	CASSQDGSSYEQYF
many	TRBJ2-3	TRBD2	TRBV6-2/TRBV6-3	TGTGCCAGCCTAGCGGGATCCACAGATACGCAGTATTTT	CASLAGSTDTQYF
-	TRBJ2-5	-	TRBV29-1	TGCAGCGTTGATCATAGACAAGAGACCCAGTACTTC	CSVDHRQETQYF
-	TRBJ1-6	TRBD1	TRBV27	TGTGCCAGCAGTTTCGGGACAGGGGACGGTTCACCCCTCCACTTT	CASSFGTGDGSPLHF
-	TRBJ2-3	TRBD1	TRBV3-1	TGTGCCAGCACAGGGGGCGAAACAGATACGCAGTATTTT	CASTGGETDTQYF
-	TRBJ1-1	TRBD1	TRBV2	TGTGCCAGTACAGGGGGCGCCACTGAAGCTTTCTTT	CASTGGATEAFF
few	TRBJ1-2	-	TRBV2	TGTGCCAGCAGTGGATTCACAGAAACTAACTATGGCTACACCTTC	CASSGFTETNYGYTF
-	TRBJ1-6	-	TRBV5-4	TGTGCCACCCGGACGGGAGGAATAATCGGGTCACCCCTCCACTTT	CATRTGGIIGSPLHF
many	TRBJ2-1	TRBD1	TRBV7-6	TGTGCCAGCACCCCCCCGACAGGGAGAGATGAGCAGTTCTTC	CASTPPTGRDEQFF
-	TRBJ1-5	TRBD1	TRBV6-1	TGTGCCAGCAACCCACAGGGGAGGCCCCAGCATTTT	CASNPQGRPQHF
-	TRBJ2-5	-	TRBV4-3	TGCGCCAGCAGCCAAGAACATGCCGGGAGTGAGGAGACCCAGTACTTC	CASSQEHAGSEETQYF
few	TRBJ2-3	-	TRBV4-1	TGCGCCAGCAGCCAACATGGGTGGGATACGCAGTATTTT	CASSQHGWDTQYF